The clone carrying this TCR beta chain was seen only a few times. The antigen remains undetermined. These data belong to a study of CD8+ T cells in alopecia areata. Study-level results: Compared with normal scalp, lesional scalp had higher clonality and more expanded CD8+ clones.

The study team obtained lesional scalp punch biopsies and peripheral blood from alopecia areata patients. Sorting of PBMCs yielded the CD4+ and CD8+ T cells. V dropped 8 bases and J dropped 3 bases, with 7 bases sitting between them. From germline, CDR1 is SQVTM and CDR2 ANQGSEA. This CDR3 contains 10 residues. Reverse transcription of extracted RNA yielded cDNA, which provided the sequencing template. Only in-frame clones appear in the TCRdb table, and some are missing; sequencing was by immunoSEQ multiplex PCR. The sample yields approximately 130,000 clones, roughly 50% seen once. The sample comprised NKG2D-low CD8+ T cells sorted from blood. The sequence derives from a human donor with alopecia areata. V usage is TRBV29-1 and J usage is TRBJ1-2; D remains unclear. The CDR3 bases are TGCAGCATCCAAGACTATGGCTACACCTTC. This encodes CSIQDYGYTF.